These T cell receptor beta chains were read from a single sample in a study of T cell changes during pregnancy in multiple sclerosis. Here immunoSEQ multiplex PCR was the method, and the copy in TCRdb shows in-frame clones only, minus some. The table includes about 20,000 clones, about 90% detected once. The material sequenced was CD4+ T cells from peripheral blood mononuclear cells, taken in the third trimester of pregnancy. The receptor set was obtained from a female donor in good health, enrolled as a control in a pregnancy study. The CDR3 runs from the conserved cysteine through the conserved F or W. Each record gives: CDR3 length, V gene, J gene, CDR3 protein.

length: 13; V: TRBV5-1; J: TRBJ2-1; CDR3: CASSFTNYNEQFF
length: 13; V: TRBV7-3; J: TRBJ2-1; CDR3: CASSLGRDNEQFF
length: 14; V: TRBV28; J: TRBJ1-5; CDR3: CASSWVTGNQPQHF
length: 12; V: TRBV5-1; J: TRBJ2-2; CDR3: CASGATSGELFF
length: 18; V: TRBV5-1; J: TRBJ2-3; CDR3: CASSLGQGAGPSTDTQYF
length: 13; V: TRBV19; J: TRBJ1-1; CDR3: CASRTGRDTEAFF
length: 12; V: TRBV28; J: TRBJ1-1; CDR3: CASSSWAGEAFF
length: 15; V: TRBV4-2; J: TRBJ2-3; CDR3: CASSHPSGRADTQYF
length: 14; V: TRBV5-4; J: TRBJ2-5; CDR3: CASSLETYKETQYF
length: 16; V: TRBV25-1; J: TRBJ2-3; CDR3: CASSDARGYMADTQYF
length: 13; V: TRBV19; J: TRBJ1-2; CDR3: CASKEHEHYGYTF
length: 15; V: TRBV13; J: TRBJ1-6; CDR3: CASTPGTVYNSPLHF
length: 15; V: TRBV30; J: TRBJ2-2; CDR3: CAWSPGQGYTGELFF
length: 15; V: TRBV28; J: TRBJ2-1; CDR3: CASSSGTGGSNEQFF
length: 16; V: TRBV7-3; J: TRBJ1-2; CDR3: CASSSLDRIPSYGYTF
length: 18; V: TRBV19; J: TRBJ1-1; CDR3: CASSIGVGTGRLNTEAFF